These 13 T cell receptor beta chains originate from one sample sequenced in a study of blood T cell repertoires in COVID-19. This table comes from immunoSEQ multiplex PCR, and its TCRdb copy is limited to in-frame clones, with some not included. The sample has approximately 60,000 clones, 70% to 85% seen once. The source material was peripheral blood. These receptors all stem from a man in his sixties with acute or convalescent COVID-19.

The chain recombines TRBV2 with TRBJ2-5; 11 nucleotides line up with TRBD1. CDR1 is SNHLY, CDR2 FYNNEI, per germline. V shed 4 bases and J 5 bases; nucleotides not matched to a gene: 6. The CDR3 is 15 residues long. CDR3 region: CASSAEGQGDETQYF. DNA of the CDR3: TGTGCCAGCAGTGCCGAGGGACAGGGGGACGAGACCCAGTACTTC.

Only a few counts were recorded for this clone. The chain joins TRBV5-1 to TRBJ2-1; D is possibly TRBD1 (5 bases). The CDR3 extends over 12 amino acids. V lost 5 bases to trimming and J lost 8 bases, with 11 bases between them. Germline assignment: CDR1 SGHRS and CDR2 YFSETQ. CDR3 in amino acids: CASRRQFDEQFF. CDR3 in DNA: TGCGCCAGCAGACGACAGTTCGATGAGCAGTTCTTC.

The rearrangement joins TRBV4-3 to TRBJ1-2; 9 bases agree with TRBD1. The length of the CDR3 is 15 residues. V was clipped by 3 bases and J by 4 bases; unmatched bases: 6. CDR1 LGHNA and CDR2 YSLEER come from the germline V gene. The CDR3 bases are TGCGCCAGCAGCCAGGGAGGACAGGGGCCCTATGGCTACACCTTC. Amino acid sequence: CASSQGGQGPYGYTF.

This clone was recorded a few times. The chain recombines TRBV10-3 with TRBJ1-5; unclear D gene. Trimming removed 3 bases at V and 4 bases at J, with 10 bases between. This CDR3 has 14 amino acids. CDR1 is ENHRY, CDR2 SYGVKD, per germline. CDR3 DNA: TGTGCCATCAGTGACTCGGGAGAGAATCAGCCCCAGCATTTT. Protein: CAISDSGENQPQHF.

This chain joins TRBV5-5 and TRBJ1-2; 7 bases are a match to TRBD1. The germline V gene has CDR1 SGHKS and CDR2 YYEKEE (reference sequence). This CDR3 comprises 15 residues. The trim removed 0 bases at V and 8 bases at J, leaving 10 bases unmatched. The CDR3 spells CASSLASDRVGGYTF. Written as DNA, the CDR3 is TGTGCCAGCAGCTTGGCTAGTGACAGGGTAGGAGGCTACACCTTC.

DNA of the CDR3: TGTGCCAGTAGTATTTTCGCGGCATCTAGCACAGATACGCAGTATTTT. Its protein is CASSIFAASSTDTQYF. The chain combines TRBV19 with TRBJ2-3; no reliable D call. Germline V gives CDR1 LNHDA, CDR2 SQIVND (reference sequence). This CDR3 has 16 residues. V lost 3 bases and J 0 bases, leaving 13 bases between the germline ends. The full variable domain, completed using reference TRBV19 and TRBJ2-3, is DGGITQSPKYLFRKEGQNVTLSCEQNLNHDAMYWYRQDPGQGLRLIYYSQIVNDFQKGDIAEGYSVSREKKESFPLTVTSAQKNPTAFYLCASSIFAASSTDTQYFGPGTRLTVL.

This rearrangement joins TRBV15 to TRBJ2-7; D not certain. V was shortened by 0 bases and J by 6 bases, with 9 bases between the two germline ends. The CDR3 has 13 amino acids. Germline CDR1 is LNHNV and CDR2 is YYDKDF (reference sequence). CDR3: CATSRDLLSEQYF. The CDR3 DNA follows: TGTGCCACCAGCAGAGATCTTTTGTCCGAGCAGTACTTC. The full variable domain, in which reference TRBV15 and TRBJ2-7 provide the parts outside the CDR3, is DAMVIQNPRYQVTQFGKPVTLSCSQTLNHNVMYWYQQKSSQAPKLLFHYYDKDFNNEADTPDNFQSRRPNTSFCFLDIRSPGLGDTAMYLCATSRDLLSEQYFGPGTRLTVT.

The rearrangement links TRBV5-1 to TRBJ1-1; maybe TRBD1 (6 bases). Germline lookup yields CDR1 SGHRS and CDR2 YFSETQ. The CDR3 has 16 residues. Trimming cost V 0 bases and J 3 bases, with 15 bases left between them. The CDR3 DNA reads as TGCGCCAGCAGCTTGGTATCAGGGCCAGGGGACACTGAAGCTTTCTTT. It encodes CASSLVSGPGDTEAFF.

In this sample, this clone turned up a few times. The CDR3 reads CATTPVEEDGTDTQYF. In DNA, the CDR3 is TGTGCCACTACCCCAGTCGAGGAGGACGGAACAGATACGCAGTATTTT. This sequence joins TRBV28 and TRBJ2-3, with D maybe TRBD2 (5 bases). Germline loops: CDR1 MDHEN, CDR2 SYDVKM. The CDR3 contains 16 residues. V gave up 10 bases and J gave up 3 bases, with 23 bases separating them.

In its sample, this clone was seen once. The chain joins TRBV10-1 to TRBJ2-1; D possibly corresponds to TRBD1 (5 bases). V lost 4 bases, J lost 0 bases, and 13 bases lay in between. This CDR3 comprises 16 residues. Germline V CDR1 and CDR2: WNHNN, SYGVQD (reference sequence). This CDR3 reads CASSAYDSYSYNEQFF. The CDR3 coding sequence is TGCGCCAGCAGTGCCTACGACAGTTACTCCTACAATGAGCAGTTCTTC.

Only one count was recorded for this clone. The chain couples TRBV30 to TRBJ2-3; 11 nucleotides line up with TRBD2. The CDR3 is made up of 14 amino acids. V dropped 5 bases and J dropped 7; count of bases not matched to a gene: 8. Per germline, CDR1 GTSNPN and CDR2 SVGIG (reference sequence). The CDR3, as DNA: TGTGCCTGGCAGACTAGCGGGATCTTAAATACGCAGTATTTT. It codes for CAWQTSGILNTQYF.

The chain combines TRBV5-4 with TRBJ2-2, with 7 bases identical to TRBD1. Germline V gene lookup returns CDR1 SGHNT and CDR2 YYREEE (reference sequence). The CDR3 sequence is 15 residues long. The V gene end was trimmed by 6 bases and the J gene end by 2 bases; junction bases not matched to a gene: 7. CDR3 residues: CASNPGQTNTGELFF. CDR3 bases: TGTGCCAGCAACCCGGGACAGACAAACACCGGGGAGCTGTTTTTT.

This sequence joins TRBV9 and TRBJ2-7; 7 bases are shared with TRBD1. Unmatched junction bases numbered 7, after V lost 3 bases and J lost 4 bases. CDR1 SGDLS and CDR2 YYNGEE come from the germline V gene. This CDR3 has 14 amino acids. CDR3 sequence: CASSDKQGDYEQYF. CDR3 coding DNA: TGTGCCAGCAGCGATAAGCAGGGGGATTACGAGCAGTACTTC.